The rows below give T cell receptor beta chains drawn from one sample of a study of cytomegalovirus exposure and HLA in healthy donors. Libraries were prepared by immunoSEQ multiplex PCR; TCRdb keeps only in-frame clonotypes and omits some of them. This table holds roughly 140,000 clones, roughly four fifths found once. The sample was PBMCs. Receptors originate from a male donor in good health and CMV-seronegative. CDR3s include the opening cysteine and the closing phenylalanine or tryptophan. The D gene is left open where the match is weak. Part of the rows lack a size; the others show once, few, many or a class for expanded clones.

CASSLSWTGTQPQHF | TGTGCCAGCAGTTTATCGTGGACAGGAACTCAGCCCCAGCATTTT | TRBD1 | TRBV27 | 15 | TRBJ1-5 | once
CASSFRGLAGPGTGELFF | TGTGCCAGCAGCTTTAGAGGACTAGCGGGGCCTGGGACCGGGGAGCTGTTTTTT | TRBD2 | TRBV13 | 18 | TRBJ2-2 | -
CASRTYRQANYGYTF | TGTGCCAGCAGGACGTACAGGCAAGCTAACTATGGCTACACCTTC | - | TRBV11-2 | 15 | TRBJ1-2 | -
CASSESGLAGSSYEQYF | TGCGCCAGCAGTGAGTCGGGGCTAGCCGGGAGCTCCTACGAGCAGTACTTC | - | TRBV10-2 | 17 | TRBJ2-7 | once
CASSLVGTGELFF | TGTGCCAGCAGTTTAGTCGGGACCGGGGAGCTGTTTTTT | - | TRBV28 | 13 | TRBJ2-2 | -
CASSLVEAWDRVGYGYTF | TGTGCCAGCAGCTTAGTCGAGGCATGGGACAGGGTGGGCTATGGCTACACCTTC | TRBD1 | TRBV7-8 | 18 | TRBJ1-2 | -
CASSGLAPPNERFF | TGTGCCAGCAGTGGATTGGCCCCGCCCAATGAGCGGTTCTTC | - | TRBV25-1 | 14 | TRBJ2-1 | -
CASSPGTGRLYEQYF | TGTGCCAGCAGCCCCGGGACAGGGAGGCTCTACGAGCAGTACTTC | TRBD1 | TRBV7-9 | 15 | TRBJ2-7 | -
CSVEGRQGHYNEQFF | TGCAGCGTTGAAGGAAGACAGGGGCACTACAATGAGCAGTTCTTC | TRBD1 | TRBV29-1 | 15 | TRBJ2-1 | -
CAWSVLGQPYYGYTF | TGTGCCTGGAGTGTACTGGGACAGCCTTACTATGGCTACACCTTC | TRBD1 | TRBV30 | 15 | TRBJ1-2 | -
CASSLKAGGEKTQYF | TGTGCCAGCAGCTTAAAAGCGGGGGGGGAGAAGACCCAGTACTTC | TRBD2 | TRBV7-9 | 15 | TRBJ2-5 | -